One sample yielded the 4 T cell receptor beta chains listed below, sequenced in a study of control samples from healthy donors and cancer patients. The repertoire was sequenced with immunoSEQ multiplex PCR; TCRdb's copy has only in-frame clones and lacks some. The sample records around 130,000 clones, roughly 84% being singletons. The material sequenced was blood. Source of these receptors: a man aged 45-65 years in good health.

The rearrangement links TRBV18 to TRBJ1-1; D not certain. Trimming took 3 bases from V and 0 from J, leaving 8 bases between them. Looked up from germline, CDR1 is KGHSH and CDR2 is LQKENI. CDR3 length: 14 amino acids. The CDR3 DNA reads as TGTGCCAGCTCACCGTCCGACATGAACACTGAAGCTTTCTTT. This gives the protein CASSPSDMNTEAFF.

This rearrangement joins TRBV5-4 to TRBJ1-5, with D perhaps TRBD1 (5 bases). The V gene's germline CDR1 is SGHNT and CDR2 YYREEE (reference sequence). The CDR3 extends over 14 amino acids. Trimming stripped 4 bases from V and 5 bases from J, with 13 bases between. The CDR3 DNA reads TGTGCCAGCAGCCCAGCCCCGGGGGATCAGCCCCAGCATTTT. Its translation is CASSPAPGDQPQHF.

The chain couples TRBV5-6 to TRBJ1-2; D call uncertain. The germline CDR1 and CDR2 sequences are SGHDT and YYEEEE. The V and J ends lost 5 bases and 4 bases respectively, with 12 bases between them. The CDR3 totals 13 residues. The CDR3 bases are TGTGCCAGCAGATTGTGGGGAACCTATGGCTACACCTTC. Translation: CASRLWGTYGYTF.

The chain links TRBV5-4 to TRBJ1-2, with D possibly being TRBD1 (6 bases). This CDR3 is 15 amino acids long. Trimming removed 0 bases from V and 2 bases from J, with 11 bases in between. CDR1 is SGHNT and CDR2 is YYREEE in the germline V gene (reference sequence). The CDR3 sequence: CASSLVGHQNYGYTF. Here the CDR3 DNA reads TGTGCCAGCAGCTTGGTGGGACACCAAAACTATGGCTACACCTTC.